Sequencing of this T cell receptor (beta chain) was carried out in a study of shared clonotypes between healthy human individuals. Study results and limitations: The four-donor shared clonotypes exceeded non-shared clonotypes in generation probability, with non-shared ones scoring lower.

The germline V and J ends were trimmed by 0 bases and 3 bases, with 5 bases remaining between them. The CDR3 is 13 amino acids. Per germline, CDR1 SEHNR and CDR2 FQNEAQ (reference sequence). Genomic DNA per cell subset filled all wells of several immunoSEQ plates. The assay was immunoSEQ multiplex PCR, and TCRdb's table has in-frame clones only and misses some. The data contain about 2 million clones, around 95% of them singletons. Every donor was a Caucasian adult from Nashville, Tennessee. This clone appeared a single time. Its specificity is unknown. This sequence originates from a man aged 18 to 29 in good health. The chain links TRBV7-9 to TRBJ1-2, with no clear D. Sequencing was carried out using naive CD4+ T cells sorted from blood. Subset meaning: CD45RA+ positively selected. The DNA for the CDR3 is TGTGCCAGCAGCTTAGCTTCAGACTATGGCTACACCTTC. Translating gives CASSLASDYGYTF.